These T cell receptor beta chains were read from a single sample in a study of a mutant IDH1 vaccine in newly diagnosed glioma. For these receptors, no antigen is known. Generated by immunoSEQ multiplex PCR, the TCRdb table keeps only in-frame clones and is missing some. The repertoire has 60,000 or so clones, 70% to 90% of them found once; the top ten carry roughly 4%. This material consisted of PBMCs, taken from a glioma patient whose treatment included an IDH1 peptide vaccine. The receptor set was obtained from a man aged 25 to 40 with glioma. CDR3s include the opening cysteine and the closing phenylalanine or tryptophan. Each record gives: clone size, D gene, J gene, CDR3 length, V gene, CDR3 protein, CDR3 DNA. D genes are given only for firm matches. Clone size is not always given. Where it is, it says once, few, many or a class for expanded clones.

clone_size: -
d_call: TRBD1
j_call: TRBJ1-6
cdr3_length: 16
v_call: TRBV2
cdr3_aa: CASSGQGYGYNSPLHF
cdr3_nt: TGTGCCAGCAGTGGACAGGGGTACGGCTATAATTCACCCCTCCACTTT

clone_size: -
d_call: -
j_call: TRBJ1-2
cdr3_length: 14
v_call: TRBV6-5
cdr3_aa: CASARWGDVHGYTF
cdr3_nt: TGTGCCAGTGCCCGCTGGGGGGACGTCCATGGCTACACCTTC

clone_size: -
d_call: TRBD1
j_call: TRBJ1-2
cdr3_length: 14
v_call: TRBV11-2
cdr3_aa: CASSPGQGNYGYTF
cdr3_nt: TGTGCCAGCAGCCCGGGACAGGGGAACTATGGCTACACCTTC

clone_size: -
d_call: -
j_call: TRBJ1-3
cdr3_length: 15
v_call: TRBV10-2
cdr3_aa: CASSDRAGSGNTIYF
cdr3_nt: TGCGCCAGCAGTGACAGGGCCGGCTCTGGAAACACCATATATTTT

clone_size: -
d_call: TRBD1
j_call: TRBJ2-7
cdr3_length: 14
v_call: TRBV27
cdr3_aa: CASSLRQGVNEQYF
cdr3_nt: TGTGCCAGCAGTTTACGGCAGGGGGTCAACGAGCAGTACTTC

clone_size: -
d_call: -
j_call: TRBJ2-7
cdr3_length: 14
v_call: TRBV5-5
cdr3_aa: CASSYTGSLYEQYF
cdr3_nt: TGTGCCAGCAGCTATACAGGATCACTCTACGAGCAGTACTTC

clone_size: few
d_call: -
j_call: TRBJ2-7
cdr3_length: 15
v_call: TRBV12-5
cdr3_aa: CASGPPTGTVYEQYF
cdr3_nt: TGTGCTAGTGGTCCACCGACCGGAACAGTTTACGAGCAGTACTTC

clone_size: -
d_call: -
j_call: TRBJ2-3
cdr3_length: 14
v_call: TRBV5-4
cdr3_aa: CASSPGLFTDTQYF
cdr3_nt: TGTGCCAGCAGCCCAGGGTTATTCACAGATACGCAGTATTTT

clone_size: -
d_call: -
j_call: TRBJ1-3
cdr3_length: 16
v_call: TRBV4-1
cdr3_aa: CASSQVVQGSGNTIYF
cdr3_nt: TGCGCCAGCAGCCAAGTCGTCCAGGGCTCTGGAAACACCATATATTTT

clone_size: few
d_call: TRBD1
j_call: TRBJ1-2
cdr3_length: 12
v_call: TRBV7-9
cdr3_aa: CASSRQGDGYTF
cdr3_nt: TGTGCCAGCAGCAGACAGGGAGATGGCTACACCTTC

clone_size: -
d_call: -
j_call: TRBJ1-2
cdr3_length: 17
v_call: TRBV5-5
cdr3_aa: CASSSLGGRGALEGYTF
cdr3_nt: TGTGCCAGCAGCTCCCTTGGAGGCAGGGGTGCCCTGGAAGGCTACACCTTC

clone_size: once
d_call: -
j_call: TRBJ2-1
cdr3_length: 13
v_call: TRBV18
cdr3_aa: CASSLGMAPEQFF
cdr3_nt: TGTGCCAGCTCACTAGGGATGGCGCCTGAGCAGTTCTTC

clone_size: -
d_call: -
j_call: TRBJ2-7
cdr3_length: 13
v_call: TRBV19
cdr3_aa: CASFPGLTYEQYF
cdr3_nt: TGTGCCAGCTTCCCGGGGCTCACCTACGAGCAGTACTTC

clone_size: -
d_call: -
j_call: TRBJ1-2
cdr3_length: 11
v_call: TRBV5-5
cdr3_aa: CASSLGYGYTF
cdr3_nt: TGTGCCAGCAGCTTGGGGTATGGCTACACCTTC

clone_size: -
d_call: TRBD1
j_call: TRBJ1-2
cdr3_length: 12
v_call: TRBV14
cdr3_aa: CASSRQGYGYTF
cdr3_nt: TGTGCCAGCAGCAGACAGGGATATGGCTACACCTTC

clone_size: many
d_call: -
j_call: TRBJ1-4
cdr3_length: 16
v_call: TRBV5-1
cdr3_aa: CASSVRPQGSSEKLFF
cdr3_nt: TGCGCCAGCAGCGTAAGACCGCAGGGGTCGAGTGAAAAACTGTTTTTT

clone_size: -
d_call: -
j_call: TRBJ2-2
cdr3_length: 17
v_call: TRBV5-1
cdr3_aa: CASSLVRGRANTGELFF
cdr3_nt: TGCGCCAGCAGCTTGGTTCGTGGCAGAGCGAACACCGGGGAGCTGTTTTTT

clone_size: -
d_call: TRBD1
j_call: TRBJ1-1
cdr3_length: 14
v_call: TRBV7-9
cdr3_aa: CASSLGQGLSEAFF
cdr3_nt: TGTGCCAGCAGCTTGGGACAGGGATTGAGTGAAGCTTTCTTT

clone_size: once
d_call: -
j_call: TRBJ2-6
cdr3_length: 16
v_call: TRBV13
cdr3_aa: CASSLGDRDWANVLTF
cdr3_nt: TGTGCCAGCAGCTTAGGAGACAGGGACTGGGCCAACGTCCTGACTTTC

clone_size: -
d_call: -
j_call: TRBJ2-7
cdr3_length: 14
v_call: TRBV4-1
cdr3_aa: CASSQDHLGDEQYF
cdr3_nt: TGCGCCAGCAGCCAAGATCATCTCGGGGACGAGCAGTACTTC

clone_size: -
d_call: TRBD1
j_call: TRBJ1-2
cdr3_length: 15
v_call: TRBV25-1
cdr3_aa: CASSPRDRANYGYTF
cdr3_nt: TGTGCCAGCAGTCCCCGGGACAGGGCGAACTATGGCTACACCTTC

clone_size: -
d_call: -
j_call: TRBJ1-3
cdr3_length: 11
v_call: TRBV20-1
cdr3_aa: CSAEGADTIYF
cdr3_nt: TGCAGCGCAGAAGGGGCCGACACCATATATTTT

clone_size: -
d_call: -
j_call: TRBJ2-3
cdr3_length: 15
v_call: TRBV9
cdr3_aa: CASSVGTGPSDTQYF
cdr3_nt: TGTGCCAGCAGCGTAGGTACAGGCCCTTCAGATACGCAGTATTTT

clone_size: -
d_call: TRBD1
j_call: TRBJ2-7
cdr3_length: 15
v_call: TRBV19
cdr3_aa: CASSRAGGYSYEQYF
cdr3_nt: TGTGCCAGTAGTAGAGCAGGGGGATACTCCTACGAGCAGTACTTC

clone_size: -
d_call: -
j_call: TRBJ1-1
cdr3_length: 13
v_call: TRBV2
cdr3_aa: CASSRVMNTEAFF
cdr3_nt: TGTGCCAGCTCCAGGGTTATGAACACTGAAGCTTTCTTT

clone_size: -
d_call: TRBD2
j_call: TRBJ2-3
cdr3_length: 14
v_call: TRBV5-1
cdr3_aa: CASSLAGGTDTQYF
cdr3_nt: TGCGCCAGCAGCTTAGCGGGGGGGACAGATACGCAGTATTTT

clone_size: -
d_call: -
j_call: TRBJ2-7
cdr3_length: 15
v_call: TRBV28
cdr3_aa: CASSLRGRGKAEQYF
cdr3_nt: TGTGCCAGCAGTCTCCGGGGAAGGGGAAAGGCCGAGCAGTACTTC

clone_size: -
d_call: -
j_call: TRBJ2-7
cdr3_length: 14
v_call: TRBV27
cdr3_aa: CASSLGGITYEQYF
cdr3_nt: TGTGCCAGCAGTTTAGGGGGAATCACCTACGAGCAGTACTTC

clone_size: -
d_call: TRBD1
j_call: TRBJ2-1
cdr3_length: 15
v_call: TRBV6-5
cdr3_aa: CASSYRDRVYNEQFF
cdr3_nt: TGTGCCAGCAGTTACCGGGACAGGGTGTACAATGAGCAGTTCTTC

clone_size: -
d_call: -
j_call: TRBJ1-2
cdr3_length: 16
v_call: TRBV2
cdr3_aa: CASGATYGGGYYGYTF
cdr3_nt: TGTGCCAGCGGGGCTACCTATGGTGGGGGATACTATGGCTACACCTTC

clone_size: -
d_call: -
j_call: TRBJ2-3
cdr3_length: 15
v_call: TRBV6-1
cdr3_aa: CASSDRDGSTDTQYF
cdr3_nt: TGTGCCAGCAGTGACCGGGACGGGAGCACAGATACGCAGTATTTT

clone_size: -
d_call: TRBD2
j_call: TRBJ2-3
cdr3_length: 15
v_call: TRBV9
cdr3_aa: CASSEGLADTDTQYF
cdr3_nt: TGTGCCAGCAGCGAGGGACTAGCGGACACAGATACGCAGTATTTT